What follows is one T cell receptor (beta chain) and its context. Looked up from germline, CDR1 is SGHTA and CDR2 is FQGTGA. The CDR3 has 13 residues. V dropped 2 bases and J dropped 4 bases, with 5 bases sitting between them. Only in-frame clones appear in the TCRdb table, and some are missing; sequencing was by immunoSEQ multiplex PCR. In the table there are roughly 72,000 clones, 90% to 95% of which are singletons. This entry is derived from a study of T cell changes during pregnancy in multiple sclerosis. This specimen consisted of CD4+ T cells from peripheral blood mononuclear cells, obtained after pregnancy. This clonotype was sampled from a female donor with multiple sclerosis, enrolled in a pregnancy study. The chain couples TRBV7-3 to TRBJ2-2; D perhaps matches TRBD2 (5 bases). DNA for the CDR3: TGTGCCAGCAGCTTAGCGGGCACCGGGGAGCTGTTTTTT. It is translated as CASSLAGTGELFF.